This T cell receptor beta chain was sequenced for a study of shared clonotypes between healthy human individuals. The CDR3 spans 14 residues. Looked up from germline, CDR1 is SGDLS and CDR2 is YYNGEE. V shed 0 bases and J shed 7 bases, with 13 bases lying between them. As concerns this clone: Its antigen is still unknown.

CD45RO-negative CD8 cells positively selected for CCR7 made up the naive population, which excluded terminally differentiated effector memory CD45RA+ cells. Findings of the study overall: Rarefaction gave evidence that sorted-subset sequencing remained incomplete despite large depth.

Here immunoSEQ multiplex PCR was the method, and the copy in TCRdb shows in-frame clones only, minus some. The data show 1.5 million to 2.5 million clones, about 95% seen once. This receptor was obtained from a man younger than 30 in good health. The chain has TRBV9 and TRBJ1-1; D call uncertain. Sequenced: naive CD8+ T cells sorted from blood. Here the CDR3 reads CASSVGSLGGEAFF. In nucleotides, the CDR3 is TGTGCCAGCAGCGTAGGTTCACTGGGTGGTGAAGCTTTCTTT.